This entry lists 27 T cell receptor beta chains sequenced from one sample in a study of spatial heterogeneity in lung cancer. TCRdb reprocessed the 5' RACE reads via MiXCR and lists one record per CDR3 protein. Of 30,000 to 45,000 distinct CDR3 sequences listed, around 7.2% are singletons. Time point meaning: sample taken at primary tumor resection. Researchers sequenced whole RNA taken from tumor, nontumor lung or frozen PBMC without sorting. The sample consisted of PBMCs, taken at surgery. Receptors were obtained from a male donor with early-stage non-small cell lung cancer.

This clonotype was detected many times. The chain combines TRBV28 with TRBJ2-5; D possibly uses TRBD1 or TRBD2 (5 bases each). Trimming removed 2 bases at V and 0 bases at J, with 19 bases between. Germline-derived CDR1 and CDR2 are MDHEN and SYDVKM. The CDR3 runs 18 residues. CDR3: CASSLVTGAGLYQETQYF. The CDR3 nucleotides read TGTGCCAGCAGTTTAGTCACCGGGGCGGGCCTGTACCAAGAGACCCAGTACTTC.

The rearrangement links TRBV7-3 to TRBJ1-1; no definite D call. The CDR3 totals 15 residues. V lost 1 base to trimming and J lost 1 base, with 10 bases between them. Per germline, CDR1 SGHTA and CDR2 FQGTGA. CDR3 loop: CASSLRGGGNTEAFF. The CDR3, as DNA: TGTGCCAGCAGCTTAAGAGGAGGAGGGAACACTGAAGCTTTCTTT. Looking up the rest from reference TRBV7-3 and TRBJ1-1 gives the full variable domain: GAGVSQTPSNKVTEKGKYVELRCDPISGHTALYWYRQSLGQGPEFLIYFQGTGAADDSGLPNDRFFAVRPEGSVSTLKIQRTERGDSAVYLCASSLRGGGNTEAFFGQGTRLTVV.

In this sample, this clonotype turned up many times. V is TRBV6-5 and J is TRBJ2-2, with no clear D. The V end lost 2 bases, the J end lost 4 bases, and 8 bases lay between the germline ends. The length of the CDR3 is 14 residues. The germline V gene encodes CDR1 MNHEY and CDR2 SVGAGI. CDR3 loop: CASSYRGGTGELFF. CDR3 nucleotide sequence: TGTGCCAGCAGTTACCGAGGTGGCACCGGGGAGCTGTTTTTT.

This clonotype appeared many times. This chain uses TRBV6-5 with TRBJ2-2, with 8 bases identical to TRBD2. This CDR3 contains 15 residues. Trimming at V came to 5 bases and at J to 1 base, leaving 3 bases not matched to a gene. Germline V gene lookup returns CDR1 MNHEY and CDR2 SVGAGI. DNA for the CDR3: TGTGCCAGCAGTATAGCGGGGTGGAACACCGGGGAGCTGTTTTTT. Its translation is CASSIAGWNTGELFF.

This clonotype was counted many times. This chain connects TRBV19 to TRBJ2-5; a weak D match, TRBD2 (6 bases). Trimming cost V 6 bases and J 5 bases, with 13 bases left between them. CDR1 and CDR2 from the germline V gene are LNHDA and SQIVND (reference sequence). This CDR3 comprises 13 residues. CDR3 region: CASREGRVETQYF. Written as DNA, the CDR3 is TGTGCCAGTAGGGAGGGACGGGTCGAGACCCAGTACTTC.

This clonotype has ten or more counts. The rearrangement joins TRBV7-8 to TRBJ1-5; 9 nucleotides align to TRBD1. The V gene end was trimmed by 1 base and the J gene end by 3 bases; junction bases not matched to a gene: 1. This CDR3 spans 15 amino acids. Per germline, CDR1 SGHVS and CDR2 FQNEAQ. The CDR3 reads CASSLGTGANQPQHF. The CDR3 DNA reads TGTGCCAGCAGCTTAGGGACAGGGGCCAATCAGCCCCAGCATTTT.

Written as DNA, the CDR3 is TGTGCCAGCAGCTTAGGACCCGGGAAAGAGACCCAGTACTTC. Its protein product is CASSLGPGKETQYF. This chain links TRBV7-2 with TRBJ2-5; maybe TRBD2 (5 bases). Germline V gives CDR1 SGHTA, CDR2 FQGNSA. This CDR3 is built from 14 residues. V lost 1 base, J lost 3 bases, and 9 bases lay in between.

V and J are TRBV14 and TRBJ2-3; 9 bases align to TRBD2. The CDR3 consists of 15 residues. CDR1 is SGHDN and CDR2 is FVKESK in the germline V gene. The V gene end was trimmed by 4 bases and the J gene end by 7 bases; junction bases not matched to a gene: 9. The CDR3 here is CASSLQSGGRHTQYF. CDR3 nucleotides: TGTGCCAGCAGCCTCCAAAGCGGGGGGCGGCATACGCAGTATTTT.

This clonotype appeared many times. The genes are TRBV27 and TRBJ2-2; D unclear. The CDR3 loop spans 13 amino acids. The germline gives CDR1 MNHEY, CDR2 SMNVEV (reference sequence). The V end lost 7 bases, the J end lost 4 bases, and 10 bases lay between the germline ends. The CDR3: CASKIGGTGELFF. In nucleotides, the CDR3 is TGTGCCAGCAAAATCGGTGGCACCGGGGAGCTGTTTTTT.

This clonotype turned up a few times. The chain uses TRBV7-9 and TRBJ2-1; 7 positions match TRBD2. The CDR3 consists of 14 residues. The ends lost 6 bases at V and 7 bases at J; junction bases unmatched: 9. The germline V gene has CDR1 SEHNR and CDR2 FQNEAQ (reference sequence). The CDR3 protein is CASRSGTQGNEQFF. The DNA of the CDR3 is TGTGCCAGCAGAAGCGGGACTCAAGGGAATGAGCAGTTCTTC. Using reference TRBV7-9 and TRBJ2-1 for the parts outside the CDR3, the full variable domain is DTGVSQNPRHKITKRGQNVTFRCDPISEHNRLYWYRQTLGQGPEFLTYFQNEAQLEKSRLLSDRFSAERPKGSFSTLEIQRTEQGDSAMYLCASRSGTQGNEQFFGPGTRLTVL.

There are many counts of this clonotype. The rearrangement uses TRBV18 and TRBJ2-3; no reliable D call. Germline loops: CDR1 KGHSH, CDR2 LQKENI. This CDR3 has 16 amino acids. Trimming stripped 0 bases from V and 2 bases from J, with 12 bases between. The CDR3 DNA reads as TGTGCCAGCTCACCACCGGCCGAAGGATTCACAGATACGCAGTATTTT. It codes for CASSPPAEGFTDTQYF.

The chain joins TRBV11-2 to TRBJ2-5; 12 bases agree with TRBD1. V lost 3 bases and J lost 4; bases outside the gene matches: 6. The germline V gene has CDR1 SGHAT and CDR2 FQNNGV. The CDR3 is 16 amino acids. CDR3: CASSLSGTGGAETQYF. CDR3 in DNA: TGTGCCAGCAGCTTGTCCGGGACAGGGGGCGCAGAGACCCAGTACTTC.

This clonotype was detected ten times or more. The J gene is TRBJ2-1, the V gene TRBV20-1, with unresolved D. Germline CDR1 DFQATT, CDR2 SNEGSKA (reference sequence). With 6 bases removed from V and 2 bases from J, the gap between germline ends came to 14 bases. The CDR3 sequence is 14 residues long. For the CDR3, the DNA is TGCAGTGCCTCCCCTACCGGCCCCTACAATGAGCAGTTCTTC. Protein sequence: CSASPTGPYNEQFF.

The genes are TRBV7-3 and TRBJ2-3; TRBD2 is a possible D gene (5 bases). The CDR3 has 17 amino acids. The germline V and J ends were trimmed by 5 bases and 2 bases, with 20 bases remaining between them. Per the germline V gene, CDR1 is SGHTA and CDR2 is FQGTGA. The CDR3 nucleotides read TGTGCCAGCAGCCGAAACGCCCCCGGACTCATCACAGATACGCAGTATTTT. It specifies CASSRNAPGLITDTQYF.

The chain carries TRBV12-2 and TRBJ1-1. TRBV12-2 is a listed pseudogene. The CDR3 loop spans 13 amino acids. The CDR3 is CASRLGLGPEAFF. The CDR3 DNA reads TGTGCAAGTCGCTTAGGGCTAGGCCCTGAAGCTTTCTTT.

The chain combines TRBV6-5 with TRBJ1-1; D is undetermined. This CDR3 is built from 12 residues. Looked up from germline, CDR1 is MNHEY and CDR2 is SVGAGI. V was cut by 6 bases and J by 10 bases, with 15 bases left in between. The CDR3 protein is CASRTPSERAFF. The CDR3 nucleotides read TGTGCCAGCAGGACTCCTTCCGAGCGAGCTTTCTTT.

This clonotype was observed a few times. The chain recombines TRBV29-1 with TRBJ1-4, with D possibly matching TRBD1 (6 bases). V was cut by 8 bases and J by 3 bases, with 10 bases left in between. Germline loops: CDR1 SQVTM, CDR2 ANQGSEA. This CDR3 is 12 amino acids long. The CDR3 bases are TGCAGCATTGGACAGCCTAATGAAAAACTGTTTTTT. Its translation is CSIGQPNEKLFF.

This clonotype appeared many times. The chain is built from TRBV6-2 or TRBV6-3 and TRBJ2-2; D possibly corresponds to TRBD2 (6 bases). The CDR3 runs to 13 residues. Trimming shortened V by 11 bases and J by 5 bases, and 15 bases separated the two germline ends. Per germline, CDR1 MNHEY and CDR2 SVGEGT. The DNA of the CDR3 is TGTGCCCACGGGGGTTCGATGACCGGGGAGCTGTTTTTT. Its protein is CAHGGSMTGELFF.

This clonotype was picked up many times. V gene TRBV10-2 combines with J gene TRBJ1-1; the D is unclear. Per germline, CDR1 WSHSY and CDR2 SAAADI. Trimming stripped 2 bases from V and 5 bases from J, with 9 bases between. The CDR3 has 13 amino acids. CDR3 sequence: CASSEIQWTEAFF. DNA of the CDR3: TGCGCCAGCAGTGAGATCCAGTGGACTGAAGCTTTCTTT.

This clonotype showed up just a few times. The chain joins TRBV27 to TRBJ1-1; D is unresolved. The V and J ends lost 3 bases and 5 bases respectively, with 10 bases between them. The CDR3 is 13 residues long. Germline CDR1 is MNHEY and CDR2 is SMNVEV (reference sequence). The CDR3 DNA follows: TGTGCCAGCAGTTTGGGGTTGGGAACTGAAGCTTTCTTT. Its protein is CASSLGLGTEAFF.

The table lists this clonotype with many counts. The CDR3 region has the DNA TGCGCCAGCAGCCATCCTTCCCCGGGAGGGCGGGTGTCGATCTCCTACAATGAGCAGTTCTTC. Amino acids: CASSHPSPGGRVSISYNEQFF. The chain joins TRBV4-1 to TRBJ2-1; 8 positions agree with TRBD2. V was clipped by 3 bases and J by 0 bases; unmatched bases: 19. Germline CDR1 is MGHRA and CDR2 is YSYEKL. The CDR3 totals 21 residues.

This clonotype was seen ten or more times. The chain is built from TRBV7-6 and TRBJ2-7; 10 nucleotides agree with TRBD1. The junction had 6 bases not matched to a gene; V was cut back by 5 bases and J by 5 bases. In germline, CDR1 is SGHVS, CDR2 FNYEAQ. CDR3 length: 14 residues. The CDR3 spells CASSKGTGVHEQYV. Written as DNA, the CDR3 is TGTGCCAGCAGCAAAGGGACAGGGGTCCACGAGCAGTACGTC.

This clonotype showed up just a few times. For the CDR3, the DNA is TGTGCCAGTACAGTGCGGGGCAAGCTTCAGCCCCAGCATTTT. Amino acid sequence: CASTVRGKLQPQHF. The chain employs TRBV19 and TRBJ1-5; D might be TRBD1 (5 bases). This CDR3 is built from 14 residues. Trimming removed 7 bases at V and 6 bases at J, with 16 bases between. Germline assignment: CDR1 LNHDA and CDR2 SQIVND (reference sequence).

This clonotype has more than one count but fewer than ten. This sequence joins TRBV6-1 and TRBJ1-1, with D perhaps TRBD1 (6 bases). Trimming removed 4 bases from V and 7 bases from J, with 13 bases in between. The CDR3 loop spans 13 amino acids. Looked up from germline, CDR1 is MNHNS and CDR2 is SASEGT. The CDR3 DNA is TGTGCCAGCAGTGCAATTTGGGGACATGAAGCTTTCTTT. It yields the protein CASSAIWGHEAFF.

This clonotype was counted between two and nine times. In DNA form, the CDR3 reads TGCGCCAGCAGCATAAAACCGGGACAGAGTCCAAACTCTGGGGCCAACGTCCTGACTTTC. Its translation is CASSIKPGQSPNSGANVLTF. The chain couples TRBV5-1 to TRBJ2-6, with 7 positions matching TRBD1. Trimming took 4 bases from V and 0 from J; bases not matched to a gene: 16. CDR1 is SGHRS and CDR2 is YFSETQ in the germline V gene. The CDR3 sequence is 20 residues long.

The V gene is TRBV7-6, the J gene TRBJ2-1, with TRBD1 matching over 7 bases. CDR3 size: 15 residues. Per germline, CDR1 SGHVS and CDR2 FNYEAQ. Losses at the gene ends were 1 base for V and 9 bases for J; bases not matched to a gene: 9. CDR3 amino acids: CASSLETRGSSEQFF. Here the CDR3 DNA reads TGTGCCAGCAGCTTAGAGACCAGGGGGTCCAGTGAGCAGTTCTTC.

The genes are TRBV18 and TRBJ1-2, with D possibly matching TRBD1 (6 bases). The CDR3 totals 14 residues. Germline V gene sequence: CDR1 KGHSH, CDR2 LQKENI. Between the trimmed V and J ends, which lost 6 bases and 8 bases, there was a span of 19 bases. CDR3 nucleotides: TGTGCCAGCTCGCCCTTAACAGGGTCGGGAGGCTACACCTTC. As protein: CASSPLTGSGGYTF.